These 10 T cell receptor beta chains share one sample of origin, sequenced in a study of cytomegalovirus exposure and HLA in healthy donors. Primers included in the PCR were 60 Vbeta and 13 Jbeta primers. The data were produced by immunoSEQ multiplex PCR, yet TCRdb's version contains in-frame clones alone and is incomplete. The sample has approximately 130,000 clones; about 85% are singletons. The sample comprised PBMCs. The receptors derive from a boy younger than 18 in good health and CMV-seronegative.

V usage is TRBV7-2 and J usage is TRBJ1-1; tentatively, D is TRBD1 (5 bases). The V gene's germline CDR1 is SGHTA and CDR2 FQGNSA. Trimming left V 7 bases short and J 4 bases short, with 25 bases between. This CDR3 is 17 amino acids long. This chain's CDR3 is CASTTTNFGGLGTEAFF. CDR3 in DNA: TGTGCCAGCACCACAACTAATTTCGGGGGTTTGGGCACTGAAGCTTTCTTT. Using reference TRBV7-2 and TRBJ1-1 for the parts outside the CDR3, the full variable domain is GAGVSQSPSNKVTEKGKDVELRCDPISGHTALYWYRQSLGQGLEFLIYFQGNSAPDKSGLPSDRFSAERTGGSVSTLTIQRTQQEDSAVYLCASTTTNFGGLGTEAFFGQGTRLTVV.

The chain couples TRBV13 to TRBJ1-2; perhaps TRBD1 as D (5 bases). V was cut by 6 bases and J by 7 bases, with 15 bases left in between. The CDR3 extends over 13 amino acids. From germline, CDR1 is PRHDT and CDR2 FYEKMQ (reference sequence). CDR3 coding DNA: TGTGCCAGCAGACATACCCAGGGCTCTGGCTACACCTTC. This translates into CASRHTQGSGYTF.

The rearrangement joins TRBV5-1 to TRBJ2-1, with 13 bases aligning to TRBD2. V was clipped by 4 bases and J by 8 bases; unmatched bases: 9. The CDR3 extends over 16 amino acids. In germline, CDR1 is SGHRS, CDR2 YFSETQ. The CDR3 nucleotides read TGCGCCAGCAGCACACAGGGGACTAGCGGGGTGGATGAGCAGTTCTTC. It translates to CASSTQGTSGVDEQFF.

This clone occurred once. This sequence joins TRBV29-1 and TRBJ1-1; 9 nucleotides agree with TRBD1. The length of the CDR3 is 10 residues. Germline values: CDR1 SQVTM, CDR2 ANQGSEA. V gave up 6 bases and J gave up 8 bases; unmatched junction bases: 1. CDR3 bases: TGCAGCGTCGGACAGGGGGAAGCTTTCTTT. Its translation: CSVGQGEAFF.

This clone was recorded a few times. The chain employs TRBV5-5 and TRBJ2-5; weak D call: TRBD2 (6 bases). The CDR3 has 13 amino acids. CDR1 SGHKS and CDR2 YYEKEE come from the germline V gene (reference sequence). The germline V and J ends were trimmed by 4 bases and 4 bases, with 11 bases remaining between them. CDR3 residues: CASSPGVRETQYF. The CDR3 DNA reads TGTGCCAGCAGCCCGGGGGTCCGAGAGACCCAGTACTTC.

The chain is built from TRBV6-1 and TRBJ2-7; D is undetermined. Germline V gives CDR1 MNHNS, CDR2 SASEGT. The V end was cut by 3 bases, the J end by 2 bases, with 11 bases between. The CDR3 totals 14 residues. CDR3 in amino acids: CASSDGTGTYEQYF. In nucleotides, the CDR3 is TGTGCCAGCAGTGATGGAACGGGTACCTACGAGCAGTACTTC.

V and J are TRBV27 and TRBJ1-2; D not certain. V shed 2 bases and J shed 5 bases, with 9 bases lying between them. There are 13 residues in the CDR3. Germline V gene sequence: CDR1 MNHEY, CDR2 SMNVEV (reference sequence). The CDR3 protein is CASSLTGTYGYTF. The DNA for the CDR3 is TGTGCCAGCAGTTTAACGGGAACTTATGGCTACACCTTC.

The CDR3 sequence is CASSQGADGVPQHF. The CDR3 DNA reads as TGTGCCAGCAGCCAAGGGGCGGACGGGGTGCCCCAGCATTTT. This rearrangement joins TRBV4-2 to TRBJ1-5, with D unresolved. Looked up from germline, CDR1 is LGHNA and CDR2 is YNFKEQ. This CDR3 comprises 14 residues. The V end was cut by 1 base, the J end by 9 bases, with 13 bases between.

The chain carries TRBV25-1 and TRBJ2-5; TRBD1 is a possible D gene (5 bases). Germline-derived CDR1 and CDR2 are MGHDK and SYGVNS. V lost 4 bases and J lost 5, with 14 bases in between. This CDR3 spans 14 amino acids. CDR3 sequence: CASSVVGAGETQYF. In nucleotides, the CDR3 is TGTGCCAGCAGTGTGGTTGGGGCCGGGGAGACCCAGTACTTC. The full variable domain, rest sourced from reference TRBV25-1 and TRBJ2-5, is EADIYQTPRYLVIGTGKKITLECSQTMGHDKMYWYQQDPGMELHLIHYSYGVNSTEKGDLSSESTVSRIRTEHFPLTLESARPSHTSQYLCASSVVGAGETQYFGPGTRLLVL.

CDR3 bases: TGTGCCAGCAGCGCCACCCGACACGTTAGCTCCTACAATGAGCAGTTCTTC. It is translated as CASSATRHVSSYNEQFF. The rearrangement uses TRBV2 and TRBJ2-1; no clear D. Germline V CDR1 and CDR2: SNHLY, FYNNEI. The CDR3 covers 17 residues. V was shortened by 6 bases and J by 0 bases, with 18 bases between the two germline ends.